The next 25 T cell receptor beta chains were all read from a single sample in a study of a mutant IDH1 vaccine in newly diagnosed glioma. Their specific antigens are unknown. The method was immunoSEQ multiplex PCR; TCRdb's version includes in-frame clones alone and lacks a portion of them. The table has over 60,000 clones, about 91% seen once. Stated time point: week 11, during vaccination. It was 300 ug of mutant IDH1 20-mer peptide that made up each vaccine dose, given with topical imiquimod. This specimen was PBMCs, taken from a glioma patient whose treatment included an IDH1 peptide vaccine. The receptors derive from a man aged 40-50 years with glioma.

CDR3 DNA: TGCGCCAGCAGCCAAGAAGGCAGGATTCACAATGAGCAGTTCTTC. Encoded protein: CASSQEGRIHNEQFF. The V and J genes are TRBV4-3 and TRBJ2-1; D not certain. Trimming took off 0 bases at V and 5 bases at J, with 11 bases between the two ends. The CDR3 is made up of 15 amino acids. The V gene's germline CDR1 is LGHNA and CDR2 YSLEER.

This clone came up once. The genes are TRBV7-9 and TRBJ2-7; TRBD2 is a possible D gene (5 bases). Trimming left V 1 base short and J 5 bases short, with 9 bases between. From germline, CDR1 is SEHNR and CDR2 FQNEAQ (reference sequence). The CDR3 spans 13 residues. The CDR3 loop is CASSLVPSHEQYF. The CDR3 region has the DNA TGTGCCAGCAGCTTAGTTCCTAGCCACGAGCAGTACTTC.

CDR3 sequence: CASSEGDNYGYTF. CDR3 in DNA: TGTGCCAGCAGTGAAGGTGATAACTATGGCTACACCTTC. V is TRBV2 and J is TRBJ1-2; unclear D gene. Germline V gives CDR1 SNHLY, CDR2 FYNNEI. Deletions cut 1 base from V and 1 base from J, with 4 bases between. This CDR3 spans 13 amino acids. The complete variable domain, with remaining parts taken from reference TRBV2 and TRBJ1-2, reads EPEVTQTPSHQVTQMGQEVILRCVPISNHLYFYWYRQILGQKVEFLVSFYNNEISEKSEIFDDQFSVERPDGSNFTLKIRSTKLEDSAMYFCASSEGDNYGYTFGSGTRLTVV.

This chain links TRBV12-5 with TRBJ1-5; D unclear. V lost 2 bases and J 0 bases, leaving 14 bases between the germline ends. Per germline, CDR1 LGHNT and CDR2 FRNRAP. The CDR3 contains 17 residues. CDR3 nucleotides: TGTGCTAGTGGTTTGAGTGGACCTGGATATAGCAATCAGCCCCAGCATTTT. This sequence encodes CASGLSGPGYSNQPQHF. The variable domain in full, completed from reference TRBV12-5 and TRBJ1-5, reads DARVTQTPRHKVTEMGQEVTMRCQPILGHNTVFWYRQTMMQGLELLAYFRNRAPLDDSGMPKDRFSAEMPDATLATLKIQPSEPRDSAVYFCASGLSGPGYSNQPQHFGDGTRLSIL.

This clone came up once. The V and J genes are TRBV18 and TRBJ2-6; TRBD1 is a possible D gene (6 bases). This CDR3 has 17 amino acids. The V end lost 0 bases, the J end lost 0 bases, and 9 bases lay between the germline ends. Germline V gene data show CDR1 as KGHSH and CDR2 as LQKENI. The CDR3 loop reads CASSPPDSRSGANVLTF. The CDR3 bases are TGTGCCAGCTCACCACCGGACAGCCGCTCTGGGGCCAACGTCCTGACTTTC.

The chain employs TRBV7-8 and TRBJ2-1, with 13 bases identical to TRBD2. CDR1 SGHVS and CDR2 FQNEAQ come from the germline V gene. V shed 3 bases, J shed 5 bases, and the junction held 4 bases outside the gene matches. This CDR3 region has 16 residues. This CDR3 reads CASSLRGLAGHNEQFF. The CDR3 coding sequence is TGTGCCAGCAGCTTGAGGGGACTAGCGGGACACAATGAGCAGTTCTTC.

The chain is built from TRBV28 and TRBJ1-5, with no clear D. The CDR3 has 15 amino acids. CDR1 is MDHEN, CDR2 SYDVKM, per germline. V dropped 5 bases and J dropped 4 bases, with 15 bases sitting between them. CDR3 protein: CASSTLPDPNQPQHF. The CDR3 DNA follows: TGTGCCAGCAGTACACTTCCCGACCCGAATCAGCCCCAGCATTTT.

CDR3 loop: CASSEQRGREQYV. The CDR3 nucleotides read TGTGCCAGCAGTGAGCAGAGGGGACGCGAGCAGTACGTC. The V call is TRBV6-1, the J call TRBJ2-7; D possibly uses TRBD1 or TRBD2 (5 bases each). V was shortened by 3 bases and J by 6 bases, with 12 bases between the two germline ends. Germline assignment: CDR1 MNHNS and CDR2 SASEGT. The CDR3 is 13 residues long.

This sequence joins TRBV5-6 and TRBJ2-7; a possible D gene is TRBD1 (7 bases). This CDR3 has 15 residues. Trimming shortened V by 1 base and J by 7 bases, and 18 bases separated the two germline ends. The germline V gene has CDR1 SGHDT and CDR2 YYEEEE. The CDR3 spells CASSLLRAGGNEQYF. CDR3 nucleotides: TGTGCCAGCAGCTTGCTGAGGGCAGGGGGGAATGAGCAGTACTTC. Using reference TRBV5-6 and TRBJ2-7 for the parts outside the CDR3, the full variable domain is DAGVTQSPTHLIKTRGQQVTLRCSPKSGHDTVSWYQQALGQGPQFIFQYYEEEERQRGNFPDRFSGHQFPNYSSELNVNALLLGDSALYLCASSLLRAGGNEQYFGPGTRLTVT.

The chain employs TRBV28 and TRBJ1-1; TRBD1 matches at 7 bases. The CDR3 runs to 14 residues. After removal of 7 bases from V and 5 bases from J, the junction contained 10 bases not matched to a gene. The germline gives CDR1 MDHEN, CDR2 SYDVKM. CDR3 residues: CASTRQGARTEAFF. CDR3 coding DNA: TGTGCCAGCACCCGACAGGGCGCGAGAACTGAAGCTTTCTTT.

This rearrangement joins TRBV7-9 to TRBJ1-5; 7 bases agree with TRBD1. There are 16 residues in the CDR3. The germline CDR1 and CDR2 sequences are SEHNR and FQNEAQ (reference sequence). The V segment lost 5 bases and the J segment 4 bases; nucleotides outside the gene matches: 11. CDR3 region: CASSLGYGTANQPQHF. As DNA, the CDR3 is TGTGCCAGCAGCCTAGGATACGGGACAGCTAATCAGCCCCAGCATTTT.

The chain uses TRBV29-1 and TRBJ2-5; D unresolved. Per the germline V gene, CDR1 is SQVTM and CDR2 is ANQGSEA. CDR3 size: 12 residues. Trimming pared 3 bases from V and 2 bases from J, leaving 7 bases between. CDR3 in amino acids: CSVERFQETQYF. The CDR3 DNA reads TGCAGCGTTGAGAGATTTCAAGAGACCCAGTACTTC. Full variable domain (missing parts from reference TRBV29-1 and TRBJ2-5): SAVISQKPSRDICQRGTSLTIQCQVDSQVTMMFWYRQQPGQSLTLIATANQGSEATYESGFVIDKFPISRPNLTFSTLTVSNMSPEDSSIYLCSVERFQETQYFGPGTRLLVL.

The chain uses TRBV28 and TRBJ2-7; a possible D gene is TRBD1 (6 bases). Trimming pared 5 bases from V and 5 bases from J, leaving 19 bases between. The V gene's germline CDR1 is MDHEN and CDR2 SYDVKM. CDR3 length: 15 residues. The CDR3, as DNA: TGTGCCAGCAGTGTAGGGGGTGGCAATTTCAACGAGCAGTACGTC. This translates into CASSVGGGNFNEQYV.

The rearrangement links TRBV6-6 to TRBJ2-7, with TRBD2 matching 7 bases. The CDR3 totals 14 residues. Germline CDR1 MNHNY, CDR2 SVGAGI (reference sequence). The V and J ends lost 7 bases and 3 bases, in that order; junction bases with no gene match: 9. This CDR3 reads CASKWSGESYEQYF. CDR3 in DNA: TGTGCCAGCAAGTGGAGCGGGGAGAGCTACGAGCAGTACTTC.

V is TRBV6-1 and J is TRBJ1-2, with D possibly TRBD1 on 5 matching bases. The CDR3 runs 13 residues. Trimming removed 5 bases from V and 12 bases from J, with 19 bases in between. Looked up from germline, CDR1 is MNHNS and CDR2 is SASEGT. CDR3 in amino acids: CASSPTGPSDHTF. CDR3 sequence (DNA): TGTGCCAGCAGTCCCACGGGACCCAGCGATCACACCTTC.

This rearrangement joins TRBV5-1 to TRBJ1-6; tentatively, D is TRBD1 (6 bases). V was trimmed by 8 bases and J by 7 bases, leaving 13 bases between them. The germline V gene has CDR1 SGHRS and CDR2 YFSETQ. The CDR3 is made up of 13 amino acids. The CDR3 here is CASRGAGNSPLHF. CDR3 bases: TGCGCCAGTCGGGGGGCAGGGAATTCACCCCTCCACTTT.

This chain joins TRBV27 and TRBJ2-7; 7 bases line up with TRBD1. V lost 5 bases, J lost 2 bases, and 9 bases stayed unmatched. CDR1 MNHEY and CDR2 SMNVEV come from the germline V gene (reference sequence). The CDR3 runs to 15 residues. CDR3 region: CASSRTGVHPYEQYV. Here the CDR3 DNA reads TGTGCCAGCAGTCGAACAGGGGTTCACCCCTACGAGCAGTACGTC.

The gene calls are TRBV7-2 and TRBJ1-3; the D gene is possibly TRBD1 (6 bases). Trimming stripped 5 bases from V and 9 bases from J, with 14 bases between. This CDR3 comprises 13 residues. The V gene's germline CDR1 is SGHTA and CDR2 FQGNSA. CDR3 amino acids: CASSQGTRGTIYF. CDR3 bases: TGTGCCAGCAGCCAGGGGACCCGCGGCACCATATATTTT.

The chain joins TRBV19 to TRBJ1-2; possibly TRBD1 for D (5 bases). CDR1 is LNHDA and CDR2 is SQIVND in the germline V gene (reference sequence). The CDR3 totals 15 residues. V lost 1 base and J lost 4, with 13 bases in between. CDR3 residues: CASSIGTGDFYGYTF. As DNA, the CDR3 is TGTGCCAGTAGTATAGGTACGGGGGATTTCTATGGCTACACCTTC.

The V call is TRBV5-1, the J call TRBJ1-4; tentative D call: TRBD1 (6 bases). The V and J ends lost 0 bases and 5 bases respectively, with 11 bases between them. The CDR3 consists of 15 residues. Germline lookup yields CDR1 SGHRS and CDR2 YFSETQ. CDR3 nucleotides: TGCGCCAGCAGCTTGGGCCAGGGGCAAAATGAAAAACTGTTTTTT. This codes for CASSLGQGQNEKLFF. Full variable domain (remainder filled in from reference TRBV5-1 and TRBJ1-4): KAGVTQTPRYLIKTRGQQVTLSCSPISGHRSVSWYQQTPGQGLQFLFEYFSETQRNKGNFPGRFSGRQFSNSRSEMNVSTLELGDSALYLCASSLGQGQNEKLFFGSGTQLSVL.

The rearrangement uses TRBV7-6 and TRBJ1-3; D gene uncertain. The CDR3 sequence is 16 residues long. Germline values: CDR1 SGHVS, CDR2 FNYEAQ. Trimming cost V 1 base and J 0 bases, with 10 bases left between them. CDR3 amino acids: CASSLVAFDSGNTIYF. CDR3 coding DNA: TGTGCCAGCAGCTTAGTGGCGTTCGACTCTGGAAACACCATATATTTT.

The V and J genes are TRBV5-1 and TRBJ1-2; maybe TRBD1 (6 bases). CDR1 SGHRS and CDR2 YFSETQ come from the germline V gene. The CDR3 spans 16 residues. V shed 0 bases and J shed 10 bases, with 22 bases lying between them. The CDR3 sequence is CASSLGDRKEGFAYTF. The DNA for the CDR3 is TGCGCCAGCAGCTTGGGCGACAGGAAGGAAGGTTTCGCCTACACCTTC.

The rearrangement links TRBV5-6 to TRBJ1-3; TRBD1 agrees at 9 bases. Germline loops: CDR1 SGHDT, CDR2 YYEEEE. There are 15 residues in the CDR3. The V segment lost 2 bases and the J segment 3 bases; nucleotides outside the gene matches: 3. This CDR3 reads CASSLQGAYGNTIYF. The CDR3 bases are TGTGCCAGCAGCTTACAGGGGGCGTATGGAAACACCATATATTTT. The full variable domain, in which reference TRBV5-6 and TRBJ1-3 provide the parts outside the CDR3, is DAGVTQSPTHLIKTRGQQVTLRCSPKSGHDTVSWYQQALGQGPQFIFQYYEEEERQRGNFPDRFSGHQFPNYSSELNVNALLLGDSALYLCASSLQGAYGNTIYFGEGSWLTVV.

This clone was seen more than once but under ten times. V gene TRBV28 combines with J gene TRBJ1-5; tentative D call: TRBD1 (6 bases). CDR1 is MDHEN and CDR2 is SYDVKM in the germline V gene. V lost 7 bases to trimming and J lost 3 bases, with 16 bases between them. The CDR3 runs to 15 residues. In nucleotides, the CDR3 is TGTGCCAGCACCTCCCCGACAGGCCCCAATCAGCCCCAGCATTTT. Amino acid sequence: CASTSPTGPNQPQHF.

The chain uses TRBV11-2 and TRBJ2-3; 7 bases match TRBD1. CDR3 length: 16 amino acids. CDR1 and CDR2 (germline): SGHAT, FQNNGV. Unmatched junction bases numbered 8, after V lost 5 bases and J lost 0 bases. CDR3 bases: TGTGCCAGCAGCAGAGCCGGGACAGCTAGCACAGATACGCAGTATTTT. Its translation: CASSRAGTASTDTQYF.